This TCR beta chain was identified during a study of CD8 T cells in Susac syndrome. Germline V gives CDR1 SNHLY, CDR2 FYNNEI. The CDR3 spans 16 residues. V gave up 7 bases and J gave up 7 bases; unmatched junction bases: 16. Random hexamers served to reverse transcribe about 0.5 to 1 ug RNA. From the immunoSEQ multiplex PCR reads, TCRdb called clonotypes with MiXCR, one entry per CDR3 protein. The profile shows about 150,000 distinct CDR3 sequences, 85% to 95% of them singletons. The sequence was collected from a human donor with Susac syndrome. The V gene is TRBV2, the J gene TRBJ2-5; TRBD2 matches 9 bases. Sequenced input: CD4+ T cells from PBMCs. CDR3 DNA: TGTGCCAGCACCCTTACTACCGGACTAGCGCTGGGGACCCAGTACTTC. It encodes CASTLTTGLALGTQYF.